These 30 T cell receptor beta chains came from one sample sequenced in a study of T cells in Graves' hyperthyroidism and ophthalmopathy. TCR beta CDR3 regions were amplified from RNA transcripts. TCR CDR3 underwent first-round RT-PCR with the HTBI primer set. TCRdb called the multiplex PCR reads again in MiXCR, with one record for every CDR3 protein. The sample consists of 650,000 to 800,000 distinct CDR3 sequences, 45% of them appearing once. The sequenced sample was peripheral blood or thyroid tissue (not recorded which). These receptors were collected from an adult man with Graves' disease, either hyperthyroidism or ophthalmopathy (not recorded which).

This chain links TRBV2 with TRBJ2-5; 16 nucleotides agree with TRBD2. J gave up 5 bases and V 0 bases, and 12 bases lay outside the gene matches. The CDR3 extends over 20 amino acids. Germline CDR1 SNHLY, CDR2 FYNNEI. The CDR3 spells CASSEALAGLAGGPGETQYF. Here the CDR3 DNA reads TGTGCCAGCAGTGAAGCGCTTGCGGGACTAGCGGGAGGGCCGGGGGAGACCCAGTACTTC.

This clonotype occurred many times. The rearrangement links TRBV2 to TRBJ1-1; D not resolved. V was clipped by 1 base and J by 7 bases, with 10 bases between them. Germline CDR1 is SNHLY and CDR2 is FYNNEI. The CDR3 runs 13 residues. In DNA form, the CDR3 reads TGTGCCAGCAGTGAAGGCTGGGCGGGTGAAGCTTTCTTT. It encodes CASSEGWAGEAFF.

The J gene is TRBJ1-1, the V gene TRBV29-1, with D possibly TRBD1 on 5 matching bases. This CDR3 region has 11 residues. Germline CDR1 reads SQVTM; CDR2 reads ANQGSEA. The ends were cut back, 8 bases at V and 5 bases at J, with 12 bases in the middle. This CDR3 reads CSLGVETEAFF. CDR3 DNA sequence: TGCAGCTTGGGGGTGGAGACTGAAGCTTTCTTT.

This clonotype was recorded a few times. The chain combines TRBV19 with TRBJ2-6; D gene uncertain. The CDR3 extends over 15 amino acids. CDR1 is LNHDA, CDR2 SQIVND, per germline (reference sequence). The V gene lost 1 base and the J gene lost 4 bases, with 8 bases spanning the gap. CDR3 in DNA: TGTGCCAGTAGTATAGGGGGTGGAGGGGCCAACGTCCTGACTTTC. Its translation: CASSIGGGGANVLTF.

This clonotype was counted ten times or more. V is TRBV10-3 and J is TRBJ1-5; 7 bases match TRBD1. With 3 bases clipped from V and 4 bases from J, the junction kept 6 bases outside the gene matches. CDR3 length: 15 amino acids. Germline CDR1 reads ENHRY; CDR2 reads SYGVKD. The CDR3 sequence: CAISDRGSGNQPQHF. DNA for the CDR3: TGTGCCATCAGTGACAGGGGGAGTGGGAATCAGCCCCAGCATTTT.

This clonotype occurred many times. V and J are TRBV29-1 and TRBJ1-4; D call uncertain. This CDR3 is built from 13 residues. Trimming cost V 0 bases and J 10 bases, with 12 bases left between them. The V gene's germline CDR1 is SQVTM and CDR2 ANQGSEA. CDR3 bases: TGCAGCGTTGAAGAGGGGAACAGCGGAAAACTGTTTTTT. This sequence encodes CSVEEGNSGKLFF.

This clonotype was detected many times. The chain has TRBV11-2 and TRBJ2-7, with D perhaps TRBD2 (5 bases). Germline-derived CDR1 and CDR2 are SGHAT and FQNNGV. Trimming removed 5 bases at V and 0 bases at J, with 11 bases between. The CDR3 is 14 amino acids. DNA of the CDR3: TGTGCCAGCAGCCCCCAGACTAACTCCTACGAGCAGTACTTC. Its translation is CASSPQTNSYEQYF.

This clonotype has a count of ten or more. V usage is TRBV29-1 and J usage is TRBJ2-7, with D perhaps matching TRBD1 (6 bases). The CDR3 runs 14 residues. The V end lost 5 bases, the J end lost 0 bases, and 14 bases lay between the germline ends. Per germline, CDR1 SQVTM and CDR2 ANQGSEA. The CDR3 DNA reads as TGCAGCGTTCTCCACAGGGAAGGCTCCTACGAGCAGTACTTC. It is translated as CSVLHREGSYEQYF.

V gene TRBV10-3 combines with J gene TRBJ1-2; TRBD1 matches at 9 bases. There are 14 residues in the CDR3. CDR1 and CDR2 from the germline V gene are ENHRY and SYGVKD. Trimming cost V 6 bases and J 0 bases; bases outside gene matches: 2. CDR3 amino acids: CAIRRTGANYGYTF. The CDR3 DNA is TGTGCCATCAGGAGGACAGGGGCTAACTATGGCTACACCTTC.

On this clonotype: The junction and the germline gene differ at one end; a read error may be behind it. Here the CDR3 DNA reads TGTGCCAGCAGTAGGGAGCGGGAGGTTAACTATGGCTTCACCTTC. Protein sequence: CASSREREVNYGFTF. V is TRBV7-4 and J is TRBJ1-2; D is unresolved. From germline, CDR1 is SGHVT and CDR2 SQSDAQ. The CDR3 is made up of 15 amino acids.

This clonotype was seen a single time. The rearrangement joins TRBV5-1 to TRBJ1-5; maybe TRBD1 (5 bases). Germline V gene lookup returns CDR1 SGHRS and CDR2 YFSETQ. This CDR3 contains 15 residues. Trimming took off 3 bases at V and 0 bases at J, with 10 bases between the two ends. CDR3 coding DNA: TGCGCCAGCAGCTGGGACGGGTTTAGCAATCAGCCCCAGCATTTT. This gives the protein CASSWDGFSNQPQHF.

As regards this clonotype: Its ends do not fully match the called genes, so a read error is possible. The V gene is TRBV25-1, the J gene TRBJ2-5; D remains ambiguous. The CDR3 has 12 residues. Per germline, CDR1 MGHDK and CDR2 SYGVNS. The CDR3 spells CTSRGFEETQYF. CDR3 coding DNA: TGTACCAGCAGAGGATTCGAGGAGACCCAGTACTTC. Using reference TRBV25-1 and TRBJ2-5 for the parts outside the CDR3, the full variable domain is EADIYQTPRYLVIGTGKKITLECSQTMGHDKMYWYQQDPGMELHLIHYSYGVNSTEKGDLSSESTVSRIRTEHFPLTLESARPSHTSQYLCTSRGFEETQYFGPGTRLLVL.

The genes are TRBV6-6 and TRBJ2-7; D tentatively reads TRBD1 or TRBD2 (5 bases each). The length of the CDR3 is 13 residues. Germline CDR1 and CDR2: MNHNY and SVGAGI (reference sequence). Trimming took 2 bases from V and 6 from J, leaving 11 bases between them. The CDR3 bases are TGTGCCAGCAGTTACGGGGGAAGCGCCGAGCAGTACTTC. It yields the protein CASSYGGSAEQYF.

The chain employs TRBV2 and TRBJ2-5; D unresolved. The V end was cut by 10 bases, the J end by 3 bases, with 9 bases between. Germline CDR1 is SNHLY and CDR2 is FYNNEI. This CDR3 comprises 11 residues. For the CDR3, the DNA is TGTGCCAACATTGGAGAAGAGACCCAGTACTTC. This codes for CANIGEETQYF.

The sample holds a few counts of this clonotype. The chain uses TRBV19 and TRBJ1-5; no reliable D call. Germline CDR1 and CDR2: LNHDA and SQIVND (reference sequence). The germline V and J ends were trimmed by 3 bases and 4 bases, with 10 bases remaining between them. The CDR3 runs to 14 residues. The CDR3 region has the DNA TGTGCCAGTAGTATCACTCAGAGTAATCAGCCCCAGCATTTT. Translation: CASSITQSNQPQHF.

The V call is TRBV7-9, the J call TRBJ2-5; 7 bases match TRBD2. The germline V gene encodes CDR1 SEHNR and CDR2 FQNEAQ (reference sequence). The V and J ends lost 5 bases and 2 bases, in that order; junction bases with no gene match: 8. The CDR3 extends over 15 amino acids. CDR3 coding DNA: TGTGCCAGCAGCCAAGGTGGGGGGGAGCAAGAGACCCAGTACTTC. Encoded protein: CASSQGGGEQETQYF.

DNA of the CDR3: TGTGCCAGCAGTTTCGCGCACAGGGCCGACGAGCAGTACTTC. Amino acid sequence: CASSFAHRADEQYF. The rearrangement links TRBV12-3 or TRBV12-4 to TRBJ2-7, with D maybe TRBD1 (6 bases). CDR3 size: 14 residues. The V end lost 3 bases, the J end lost 5 bases, and 14 bases lay between the germline ends.

The CDR3 sequence: CASAGGGEGGELFF. CDR3 nucleotide sequence: TGCGCCAGCGCTGGCGGGGGAGAGGGCGGGGAGCTGTTTTTT. This rearrangement joins TRBV5-1 to TRBJ2-2, with TRBD2 matching 7 bases. This CDR3 has 14 amino acids. Looked up from germline, CDR1 is SGHRS and CDR2 is YFSETQ. V trimming: 7 bases; J trimming: 7 bases; junction bases outside the gene matches: 10.

The chain links TRBV2 to TRBJ1-2; 7 nucleotides agree with TRBD1. Germline V gene data show CDR1 as SNHLY and CDR2 as FYNNEI. The junction had 8 bases not matched to a gene; V was cut back by 6 bases and J by 4 bases. This CDR3 spans 14 amino acids. The CDR3 spells CASSAGQPSYGYTF. CDR3 bases: TGTGCCAGCAGCGCGGGACAGCCTTCCTATGGCTACACCTTC.

This clonotype occurred once. The junction departs from germline at one end; a sequencing error may be responsible. The chain joins TRBV12-3 or TRBV12-4 to TRBJ1-2; no clear D. The CDR3 is 13 amino acids. The CDR3 DNA is TGTGCCAGCAGTGAAAACAGTAACTATGGCCACACCTTC. Protein product: CASSENSNYGHTF.

This clonotype was observed at least ten times. The rearrangement uses TRBV7-9 and TRBJ1-4; 7 positions agree with TRBD1. CDR3 size: 15 residues. V lost 1 base and J lost 3; bases outside the gene matches: 2. Germline lookup yields CDR1 SEHNR and CDR2 FQNEAQ (reference sequence). The CDR3 sequence: CASSLDRGSNEKLFF. The DNA for the CDR3 is TGTGCCAGCAGCTTAGACAGGGGATCTAATGAAAAACTGTTTTTT.

A word on this clonotype: Its ends do not fully match the called genes, so a read error is possible. The chain employs TRBV6-1 and TRBJ2-2, with TRBD2 matching 13 bases. The CDR3 spans 15 residues. The germline V gene encodes CDR1 MNHNS and CDR2 SASEGT. This chain's CDR3 is CASAGLAGNTEELFF. The CDR3, as DNA: TGTGCCAGCGCGGGACTAGCGGGAAACACCGAGGAGCTGTTTTTT.

The chain joins TRBV12-3 or TRBV12-4 to TRBJ1-3, with no clear D. The CDR3 sequence is 12 residues long. V was shortened by 3 bases and J by 6 bases, with 6 bases between the two germline ends. The DNA for the CDR3 is TGTGCCAGCAGTTTCAGGTCAAACACCATATATTTT. This sequence encodes CASSFRSNTIYF.

Ten or more counts support this clonotype. The chain is built from TRBV10-3 and TRBJ2-5; the D gene is possibly TRBD2 (6 bases). V was clipped by 4 bases and J by 0 bases, with 12 bases between them. The CDR3 extends over 15 amino acids. CDR1 is ENHRY and CDR2 is SYGVKD in the germline V gene. Here the CDR3 reads CAISGDSGNQETQYF. DNA of the CDR3: TGTGCCATCAGTGGGGACTCCGGGAACCAAGAGACCCAGTACTTC.

This clonotype was found a few times. The chain has TRBV12-3 or TRBV12-4 and TRBJ2-7; D remains unclear. The CDR3 covers 13 residues. V lost 5 bases and J lost 3, with 11 bases in between. The CDR3 loop reads CASSAAGYYEQYF. The CDR3 coding sequence is TGTGCCAGCAGTGCAGCAGGTTACTACGAGCAGTACTTC.

This chain uses TRBV12-3 or TRBV12-4 with TRBJ1-4; 8 bases fit TRBD1. The V segment lost 6 bases and the J segment 6 bases; nucleotides outside the gene matches: 9. The CDR3 covers 15 residues. The CDR3 sequence is CASSSGQGGYEKLFF. The DNA of the CDR3 is TGTGCCAGCAGCAGTGGACAGGGAGGTTATGAAAAACTGTTTTTT.

In the case of this clonotype: This may be a read error, as it is one base from a much larger clone. This CDR3 fails to terminate in the conserved phenylalanine or tryptophan, so it likely reflects a read error. The chain employs TRBV29-1 and TRBJ1-1; 8 bases line up with TRBD1. Trimming took 4 bases from V and 5 from J; bases not matched to a gene: 6. The CDR3 extends over 13 amino acids. The germline V gene has CDR1 SQVTM and CDR2 ANQGSEA. CDR3 bases: TGCAGCGTTGGCCAGGGGGCTTGGACTGAAGCTTTCCTT. Translation gives CSVGQGAWTEAFL.

Comment on this clonotype: The CDR3 does not end in the conserved phenylalanine or tryptophan, so this is likely a read error. The CDR3: CASSVGGEQYL. CDR3 DNA sequence: TGTGCCAGCAGCGTAGGAGGTGAGCAGTACCTC. This chain connects TRBV9 to TRBJ2-7; D is ambiguous. CDR3 length: 11 amino acids. CDR1 is SGDLS, CDR2 YYNGEE, per germline. V lost 0 bases, J lost 7 bases, and 5 bases lay in between.

This clonotype has just a few counts. The CDR3 DNA follows: TGTGCCAGCAGTCTCGACAGGGGAAGCCACGAGCAGTACTTC. Translated, it gives CASSLDRGSHEQYF. The V and J genes are TRBV3-1 and TRBJ2-7, with 8 positions matching TRBD1. Germline CDR1 and CDR2: LGHDT and YNNKEL (reference sequence). The V segment lost 6 bases and the J segment 5 bases; nucleotides outside the gene matches: 9. The CDR3 runs 14 residues.

The table lists this clonotype with a count of one. The rearrangement joins TRBV4-1 to TRBJ1-2; TRBD1 agrees at 7 bases. With V trimmed by 2 bases and J by 3 bases, 6 bases remained unmatched. The CDR3 is made up of 15 amino acids. CDR1 is MGHRA, CDR2 YSYEKL, per germline. The CDR3 loop reads CASSQRRQGDYGYTF. DNA of the CDR3: TGCGCCAGCAGCCAAAGAAGACAGGGAGACTATGGCTACACCTTC.